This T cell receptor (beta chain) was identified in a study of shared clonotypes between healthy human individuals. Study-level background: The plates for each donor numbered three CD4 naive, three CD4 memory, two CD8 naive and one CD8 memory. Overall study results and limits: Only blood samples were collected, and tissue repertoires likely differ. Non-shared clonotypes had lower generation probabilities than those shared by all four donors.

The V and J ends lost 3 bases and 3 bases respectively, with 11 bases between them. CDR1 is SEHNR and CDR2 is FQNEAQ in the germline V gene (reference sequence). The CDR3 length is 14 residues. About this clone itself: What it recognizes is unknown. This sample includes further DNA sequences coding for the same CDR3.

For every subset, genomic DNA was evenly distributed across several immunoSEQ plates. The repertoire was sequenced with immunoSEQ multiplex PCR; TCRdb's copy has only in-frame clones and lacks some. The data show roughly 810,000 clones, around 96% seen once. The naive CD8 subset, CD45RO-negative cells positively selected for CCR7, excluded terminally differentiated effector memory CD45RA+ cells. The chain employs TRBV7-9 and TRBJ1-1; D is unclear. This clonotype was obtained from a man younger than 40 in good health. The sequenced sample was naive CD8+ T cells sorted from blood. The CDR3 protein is CASSFSSGDTEAFF. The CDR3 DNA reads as TGTGCCAGCAGCTTTTCATCCGGGGACACTGAAGCTTTCTTT.